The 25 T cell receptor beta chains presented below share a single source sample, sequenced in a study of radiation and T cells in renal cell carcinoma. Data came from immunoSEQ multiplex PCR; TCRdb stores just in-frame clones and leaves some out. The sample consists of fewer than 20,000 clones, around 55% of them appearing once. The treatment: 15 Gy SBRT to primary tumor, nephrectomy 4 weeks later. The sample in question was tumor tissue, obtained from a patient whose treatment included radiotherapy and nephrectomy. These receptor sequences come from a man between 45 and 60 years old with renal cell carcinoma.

The CDR3 loop is CASSLLSGGGYTF. DNA for the CDR3: TGTGCCAGCAGCTTACTTTCAGGGGGTGGCTACACCTTC. The chain uses TRBV7-8 and TRBJ1-2; 7 nucleotides align to TRBD1. CDR3 length: 13 residues. J was trimmed by 7 bases and V by 2 bases; bases with no gene match: 4. CDR1 is SGHVS and CDR2 is FQNEAQ in the germline V gene.

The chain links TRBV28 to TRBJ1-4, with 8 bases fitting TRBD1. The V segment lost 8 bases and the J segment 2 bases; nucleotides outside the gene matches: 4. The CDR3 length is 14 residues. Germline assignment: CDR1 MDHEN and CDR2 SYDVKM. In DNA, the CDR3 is TGTGCCAGCTCCGACAGGGGTACTAATGAAAAACTGTTTTTT. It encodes CASSDRGTNEKLFF. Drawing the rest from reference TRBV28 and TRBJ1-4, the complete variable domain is DVKVTQSSRYLVKRTGEKVFLECVQDMDHENMFWYRQDPGLGLRLIYFSYDVKMKEKGDIPEGYSVSREKKERFSLILESASTNQTSMYLCASSDRGTNEKLFFGSGTQLSVL.

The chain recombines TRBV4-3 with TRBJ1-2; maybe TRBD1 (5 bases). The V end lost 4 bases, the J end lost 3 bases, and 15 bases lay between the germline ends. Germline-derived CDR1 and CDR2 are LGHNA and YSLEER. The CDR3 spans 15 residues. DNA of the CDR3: TGCGCCAGCAGCCCCTTGGTCAGGGTGCACTATGGCTACACCTTC. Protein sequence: CASSPLVRVHYGYTF.

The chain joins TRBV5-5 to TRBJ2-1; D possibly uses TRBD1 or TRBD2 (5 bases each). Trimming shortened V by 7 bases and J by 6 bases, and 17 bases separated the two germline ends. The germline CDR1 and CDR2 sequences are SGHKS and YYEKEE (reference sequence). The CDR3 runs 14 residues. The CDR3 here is CASLFQRGSNEQFF. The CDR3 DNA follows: TGTGCCAGCTTATTCCAGAGGGGTTCCAATGAGCAGTTCTTC.

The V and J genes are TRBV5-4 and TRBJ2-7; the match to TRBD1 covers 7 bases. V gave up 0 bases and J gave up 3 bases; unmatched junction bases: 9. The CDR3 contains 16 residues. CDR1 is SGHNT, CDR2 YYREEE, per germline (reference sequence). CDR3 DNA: TGTGCCAGCAGCTTGGGGGCGCCGCAGGGGGTCTACGAGCAGTACTTC. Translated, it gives CASSLGAPQGVYEQYF.

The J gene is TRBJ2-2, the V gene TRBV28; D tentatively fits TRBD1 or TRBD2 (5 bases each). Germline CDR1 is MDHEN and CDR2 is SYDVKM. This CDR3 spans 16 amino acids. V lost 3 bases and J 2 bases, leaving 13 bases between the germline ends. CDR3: CASSFRPGQNTGELFF. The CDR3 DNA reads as TGTGCCAGCAGTTTTCGGCCGGGGCAAAACACCGGGGAGCTGTTTTTT.

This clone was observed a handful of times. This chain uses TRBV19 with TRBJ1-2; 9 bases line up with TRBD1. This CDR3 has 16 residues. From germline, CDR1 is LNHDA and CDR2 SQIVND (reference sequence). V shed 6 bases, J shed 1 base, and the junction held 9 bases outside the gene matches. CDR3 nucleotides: TGTGCCAGTAGGATCCGGACAGGGGCTCTTAACTATGGCTACACCTTC. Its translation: CASRIRTGALNYGYTF.

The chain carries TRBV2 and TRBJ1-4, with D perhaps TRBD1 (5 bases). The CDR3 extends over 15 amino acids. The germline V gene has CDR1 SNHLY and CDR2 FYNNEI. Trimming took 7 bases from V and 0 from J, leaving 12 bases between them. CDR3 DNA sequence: TGTGCCAGCAATCCCGACAGAGCAACTAATGAAAAACTGTTTTTT. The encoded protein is CASNPDRATNEKLFF.

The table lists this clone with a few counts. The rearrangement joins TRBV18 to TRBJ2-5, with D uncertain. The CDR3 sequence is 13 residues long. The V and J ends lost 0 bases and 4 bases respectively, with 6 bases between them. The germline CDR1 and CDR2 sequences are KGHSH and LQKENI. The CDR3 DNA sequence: TGTGCCAGCTCACCACCGGCAACAGAGACCCAGTACTTC. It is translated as CASSPPATETQYF. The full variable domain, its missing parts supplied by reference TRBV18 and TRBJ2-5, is NAGVMQNPRHLVRRRGQEARLRCSPMKGHSHVYWYRQLPEEGLKFMVYLQKENIIDESGMPKERFSAEFPKEGPSILRIQQVVRGDSAAYFCASSPPATETQYFGPGTRLLVL.

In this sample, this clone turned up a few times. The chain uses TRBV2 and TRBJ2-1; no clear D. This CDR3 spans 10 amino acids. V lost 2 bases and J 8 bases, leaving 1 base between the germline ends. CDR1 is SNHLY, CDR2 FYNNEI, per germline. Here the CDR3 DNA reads TGTGCCAGCAGTGAATATGAGCAGTTCTTC. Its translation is CASSEYEQFF. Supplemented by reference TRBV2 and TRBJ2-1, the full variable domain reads EPEVTQTPSHQVTQMGQEVILRCVPISNHLYFYWYRQILGQKVEFLVSFYNNEISEKSEIFDDQFSVERPDGSNFTLKIRSTKLEDSAMYFCASSEYEQFFGPGTRLTVL.

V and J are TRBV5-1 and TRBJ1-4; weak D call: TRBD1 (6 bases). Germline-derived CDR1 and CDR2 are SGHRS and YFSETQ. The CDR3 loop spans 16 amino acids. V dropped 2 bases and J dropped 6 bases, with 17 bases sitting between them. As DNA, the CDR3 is TGCGCCAGCAGCTTAAAAGAACAGGGCTGGGATGAAAAACTGTTTTTT. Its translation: CASSLKEQGWDEKLFF.

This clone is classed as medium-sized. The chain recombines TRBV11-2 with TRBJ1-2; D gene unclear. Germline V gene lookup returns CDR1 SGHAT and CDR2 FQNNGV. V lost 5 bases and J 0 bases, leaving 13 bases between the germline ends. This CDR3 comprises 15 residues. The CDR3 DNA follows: TGTGCCAGCAGCCCGACTAGGGATCCTAACTATGGCTACACCTTC. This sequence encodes CASSPTRDPNYGYTF.

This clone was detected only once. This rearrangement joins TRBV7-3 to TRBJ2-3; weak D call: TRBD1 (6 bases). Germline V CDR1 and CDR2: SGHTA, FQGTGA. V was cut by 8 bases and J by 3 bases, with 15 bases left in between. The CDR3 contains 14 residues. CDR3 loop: CASRDTGFTDTQYF. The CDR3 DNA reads TGTGCCAGCCGGGACACAGGTTTTACAGATACGCAGTATTTT.

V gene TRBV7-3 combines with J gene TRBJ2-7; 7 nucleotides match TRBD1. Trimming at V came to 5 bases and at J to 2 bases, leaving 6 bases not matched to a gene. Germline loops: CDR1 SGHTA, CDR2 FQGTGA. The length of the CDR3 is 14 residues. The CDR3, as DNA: TGTGCCAGCAGCCAACGACAGGGTCCCTACGAGCAGTACTTC. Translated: CASSQRQGPYEQYF.

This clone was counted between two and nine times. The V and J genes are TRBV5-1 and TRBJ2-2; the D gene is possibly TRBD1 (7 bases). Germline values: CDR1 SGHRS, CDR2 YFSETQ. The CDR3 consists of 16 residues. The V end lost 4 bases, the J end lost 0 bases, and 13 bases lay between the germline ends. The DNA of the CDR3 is TGCGCCAGCAGCCGGGGGACAGATACGAACACCGGGGAGCTGTTTTTT. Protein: CASSRGTDTNTGELFF.

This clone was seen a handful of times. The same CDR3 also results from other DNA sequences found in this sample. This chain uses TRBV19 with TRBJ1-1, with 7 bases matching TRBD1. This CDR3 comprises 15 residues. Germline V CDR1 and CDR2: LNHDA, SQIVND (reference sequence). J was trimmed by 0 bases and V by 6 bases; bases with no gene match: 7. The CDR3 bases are TGTGCCAGTAGCCCTAGGACAGGAGTGAACACTGAAGCTTTCTTT. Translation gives CASSPRTGVNTEAFF.

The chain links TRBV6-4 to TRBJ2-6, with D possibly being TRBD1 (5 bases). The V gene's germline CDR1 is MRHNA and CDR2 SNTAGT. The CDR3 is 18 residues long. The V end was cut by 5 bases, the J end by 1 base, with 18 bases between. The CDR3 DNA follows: TGTGCCAGCAGTCCCCAGGGTTTATTTATTTCTGGGGCCAACGTCCTGACTTTC. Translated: CASSPQGLFISGANVLTF.

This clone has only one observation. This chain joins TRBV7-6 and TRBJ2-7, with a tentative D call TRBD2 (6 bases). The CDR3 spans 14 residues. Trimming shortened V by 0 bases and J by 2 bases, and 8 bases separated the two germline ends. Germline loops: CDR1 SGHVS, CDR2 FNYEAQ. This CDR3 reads CASSLAGEAYEQYF. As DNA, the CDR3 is TGTGCCAGCAGCTTAGCAGGGGAGGCCTACGAGCAGTACTTC.

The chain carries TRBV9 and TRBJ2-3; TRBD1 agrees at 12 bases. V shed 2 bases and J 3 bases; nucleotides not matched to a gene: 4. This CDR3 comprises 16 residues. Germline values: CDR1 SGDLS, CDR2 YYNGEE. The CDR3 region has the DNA TGTGCCAGCAGCGTGGGGACAGGGGGCTGGACAGATACGCAGTATTTT. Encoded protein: CASSVGTGGWTDTQYF.

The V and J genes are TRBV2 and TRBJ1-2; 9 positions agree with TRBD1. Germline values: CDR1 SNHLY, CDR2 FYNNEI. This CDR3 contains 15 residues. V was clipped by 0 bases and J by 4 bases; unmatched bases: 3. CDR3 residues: CASSEAPTGGYGYTF. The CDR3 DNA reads TGTGCCAGCAGTGAAGCGCCGACAGGGGGCTATGGCTACACCTTC.

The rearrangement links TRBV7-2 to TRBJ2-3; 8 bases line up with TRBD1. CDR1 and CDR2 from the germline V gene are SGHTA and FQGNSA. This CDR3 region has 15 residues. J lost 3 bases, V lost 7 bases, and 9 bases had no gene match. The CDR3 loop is CASTRQGIATDTQYF. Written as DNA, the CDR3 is TGTGCCAGCACACGACAGGGGATCGCAACAGATACGCAGTATTTT.

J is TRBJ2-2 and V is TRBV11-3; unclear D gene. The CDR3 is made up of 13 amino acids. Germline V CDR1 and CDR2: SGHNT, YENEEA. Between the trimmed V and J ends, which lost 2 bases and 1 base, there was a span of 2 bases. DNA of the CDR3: TGTGCCAGCAGCTTACAGAACACCGGGGAGCTGTTTTTT. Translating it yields CASSLQNTGELFF.

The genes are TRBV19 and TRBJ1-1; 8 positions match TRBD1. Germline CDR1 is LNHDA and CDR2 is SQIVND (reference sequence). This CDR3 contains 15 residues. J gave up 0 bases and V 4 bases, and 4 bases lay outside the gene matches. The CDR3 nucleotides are TGTGCCAGTAGTACCCGACAGGGGCTGAACACTGAAGCTTTCTTT. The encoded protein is CASSTRQGLNTEAFF. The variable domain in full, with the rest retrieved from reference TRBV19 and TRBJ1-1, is DGGITQSPKYLFRKEGQNVTLSCEQNLNHDAMYWYRQDPGQGLRLIYYSQIVNDFQKGDIAEGYSVSREKKESFPLTVTSAQKNPTAFYLCASSTRQGLNTEAFFGQGTRLTVV.

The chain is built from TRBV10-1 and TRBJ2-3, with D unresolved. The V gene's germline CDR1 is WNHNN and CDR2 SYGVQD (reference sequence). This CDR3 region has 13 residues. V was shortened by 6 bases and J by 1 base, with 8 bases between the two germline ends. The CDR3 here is CASSYGGTDTQYF. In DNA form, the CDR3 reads TGCGCCAGCAGCTATGGGGGCACAGATACGCAGTATTTT.

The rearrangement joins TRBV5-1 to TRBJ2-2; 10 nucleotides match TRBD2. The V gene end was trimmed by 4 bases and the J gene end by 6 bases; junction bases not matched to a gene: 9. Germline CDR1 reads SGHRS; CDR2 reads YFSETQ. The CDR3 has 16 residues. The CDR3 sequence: CASSPIAGGVSGELFF. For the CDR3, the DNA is TGCGCCAGCAGCCCGATAGCGGGAGGAGTTTCCGGGGAGCTGTTTTTT.